Described below is a single T cell receptor beta chain sequence and its context. The sample is drawn from a study of control samples from healthy donors and cancer patients. There are 17 residues in the CDR3. Germline CDR1 MDHEN, CDR2 SYDVKM. The V gene end was trimmed by 1 base and the J gene end by 3 bases; junction bases not matched to a gene: 5. Libraries were prepared by immunoSEQ multiplex PCR; TCRdb keeps only in-frame clonotypes and omits some of them. This table holds some 150,000 clones, 96% found once. The receptor was isolated from a woman under 40 in good health. Sequencing was performed on blood. This chain connects TRBV28 to TRBJ2-2; TRBD2 agrees at 10 bases. The CDR3 region has the DNA TGTGCCAGCAGTTTATTGTCGCTAGCGGGAGACACCGGGGAGCTGTTTTTT. Its translation is CASSLLSLAGDTGELFF.